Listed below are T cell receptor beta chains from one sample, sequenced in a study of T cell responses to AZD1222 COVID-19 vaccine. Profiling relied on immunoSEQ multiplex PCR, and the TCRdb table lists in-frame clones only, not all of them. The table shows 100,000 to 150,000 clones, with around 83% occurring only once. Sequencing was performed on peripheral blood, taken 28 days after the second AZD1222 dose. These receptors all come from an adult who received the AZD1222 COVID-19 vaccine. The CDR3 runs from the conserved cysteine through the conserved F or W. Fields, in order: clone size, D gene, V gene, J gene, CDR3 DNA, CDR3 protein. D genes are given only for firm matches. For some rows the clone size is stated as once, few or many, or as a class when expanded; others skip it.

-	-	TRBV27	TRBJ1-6	TGTGCCAGCAGCCGGACCGGGGGACTTAGGACCTCTAATTCACCCCTCCACTTT	CASSRTGGLRTSNSPLHF
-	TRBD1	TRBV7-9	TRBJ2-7	TGTGCCAGCAGCCCGGACAGGCTAATGTACGAGCAGTACTTC	CASSPDRLMYEQYF
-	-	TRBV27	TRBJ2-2	TGTGCCAGCAGTTTATCCCCCAGACCGAACACCGGGGAGCTGTTTTTT	CASSLSPRPNTGELFF
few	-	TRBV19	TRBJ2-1	TGTGCCAGTAGTCTTTTCAGGGCAGGGAGCTCCTACAATGAGCAGTTCTTC	CASSLFRAGSSYNEQFF
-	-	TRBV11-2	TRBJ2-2	TGTGCCAGCAGCTCCACAAACACCGGGGAGCTGTTTTTT	CASSSTNTGELFF
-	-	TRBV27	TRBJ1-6	TGTGCCAGCAGTCTACACAGGGATGCCCCCCTCCACTTT	CASSLHRDAPLHF
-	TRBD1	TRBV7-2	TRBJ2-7	TGTGCCAGCAGCTCGACTTGGGGACAGGGTACCTACGAGCAGTACTTC	CASSSTWGQGTYEQYF
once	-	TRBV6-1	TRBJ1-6	TGTGCCAGCAGTGATGGGGGTCCCGCGAATTCACCCCTCCACTTT	CASSDGGPANSPLHF
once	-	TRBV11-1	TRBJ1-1	TGTGCCAGCAGCTCGGAGGGACTTCGCGCTGAAGCTTTCTTT	CASSSEGLRAEAFF
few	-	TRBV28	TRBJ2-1	TGTGCCAGCAGTCCCCGTCTAGTCTCCTACAATGAGCAGTTCTTC	CASSPRLVSYNEQFF
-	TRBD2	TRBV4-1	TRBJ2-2	TGCGCCAGCAGCCAAGAAGCCCGAGCGGGGGGGTTCACCGGGGAGCTGTTTTTT	CASSQEARAGGFTGELFF
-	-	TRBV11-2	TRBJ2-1	TGTGCCAGCAGCTTAGATCGGGCAGGGTTGTTCTTC	CASSLDRAGLFF
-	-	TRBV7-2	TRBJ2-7	TGTGCCAGCAGCCCCCACCAGGGCTACGAGCAGTACTTC	CASSPHQGYEQYF
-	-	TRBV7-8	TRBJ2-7	TGTGCCAGCAGCTTAGACAAGGGGTACGAGCAGTACTTC	CASSLDKGYEQYF
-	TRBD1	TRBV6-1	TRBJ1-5	TGTGCCAGCAGTGAGAAGCCCGGGACAGGGGGTCAGCCCCAGCATTTT	CASSEKPGTGGQPQHF
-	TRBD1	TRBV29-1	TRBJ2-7	TGCAGCCCCACCGGGGACAGGATTATACGACGGCGTTACTTC	CSPTGDRIIRRRYF
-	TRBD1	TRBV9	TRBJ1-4	TGTGCCAGCAGCTCAGTTGGGACAGGGTATGAAAAACTGTTTTTT	CASSSVGTGYEKLFF
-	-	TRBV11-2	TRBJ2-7	TGTGCCAGCAGCTTAGTAATTCCGGGAACCCAAACCTACGAGCAGTACTTC	CASSLVIPGTQTYEQYF
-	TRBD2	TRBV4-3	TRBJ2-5	TGCGCCAGCAGCCAAGATCTGCCGGGGACTAGCGGAGAGACCCAGTACTTC	CASSQDLPGTSGETQYF
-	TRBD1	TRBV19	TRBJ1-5	TGTGCCAGTAGTCCCGGGACAGGCAATCAGCCCCAGCATTTT	CASSPGTGNQPQHF
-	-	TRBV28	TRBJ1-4	TGTGCCAGCAGTCCTCAGGGTGAGGGTAATGAAAAACTGTTTTTT	CASSPQGEGNEKLFF
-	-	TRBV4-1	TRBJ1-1	TGCGCCAGCAGCCATGGCTTGGGCATGAACACTGAAGCTTTCTTT	CASSHGLGMNTEAFF
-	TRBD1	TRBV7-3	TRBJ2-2	TGTGCCAGCAGGGGGACAGGTCTCGCCGGGGAGCTGTTTTTT	CASRGTGLAGELFF
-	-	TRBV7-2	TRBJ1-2	TGTGCCAGCAGCCCCGCGGTAGGCTACACCTTC	CASSPAVGYTF